This TCR beta chain was retrieved from a study of T cell changes during pregnancy in multiple sclerosis. The assay was immunoSEQ multiplex PCR, and TCRdb's table has in-frame clones only and misses some. The data contain 90,000 to 100,000 clones, around 90% of them seen just once; the ten biggest clones take up roughly 2.3%. In germline, CDR1 is MNHNY, CDR2 SVGAGI (reference sequence). This CDR3 region has 15 residues. Losses at the gene ends were 6 bases for V and 3 bases for J; bases not matched to a gene: 6. The material was peripheral blood, obtained after pregnancy. The TCR originated in a female donor in good health, enrolled as a control in a pregnancy study. The chain has TRBV6-6 and TRBJ2-7, with 12 bases fitting TRBD1. The CDR3, as DNA: TGTGCCAGCAGGCCCGGGACAGGGGGCTTCTACGAGCAGTACTTC. Amino acids: CASRPGTGGFYEQYF.